Given below is one T cell receptor (beta chain) in context. Its antigen is currently unknown. The data were obtained in a study of CD8 T cells in Susac syndrome. Study observations and caveats: As the study acknowledged, the number of individuals in its TCR sequencing and HLA analysis was relatively small.

The multiple sclerosis control group comprised treatment-naive patients with stable or active relapsing-remitting disease. It was negative isolation that provided the CD8+ and CD4+ T cells, whereas TEMRA cells were enriched by FACS. RNA, at about 0.45 to 1 ug, was reverse transcribed with random hexamers. Across 54 Vbeta and 13 Jbeta, immunoSEQ multiplex PCR amplified TCR beta CDR3. TCRdb processed the immunoSEQ multiplex PCR reads anew with MiXCR; each CDR3 protein has one entry. This sample has roughly 120,000 distinct CDR3 sequences, with about 94% found just once. The CDR3 is made up of 10 amino acids. The V gene's germline CDR1 is DFQATT and CDR2 SNEGSKA (reference sequence). Trimming took 6 bases from V and 7 from J, leaving 7 bases between them.

V is TRBV20-1 and J is TRBJ2-1; no definite D call. The TCR comes from a human donor with multiple sclerosis. The sequencing sample was made of CD4+ T cells from PBMCs. CDR3 region: CSAELNEQFF. The DNA for the CDR3 is TGCAGTGCGGAACTAAATGAGCAGTTCTTC.